These 20 T cell receptor beta chains came from one sample sequenced in a study of blood T cells in healthy people across ages. Using a J-beta primer mix together with a sample-barcoded 5' primer, a second PCR was run for about 7 to 12 cycles. Each CDR3 protein gets one entry after TCRdb re-called the 5' RACE reads with MiXCR. Of about 1,400,000 distinct CDR3 sequences listed, 42% are singletons. The sample taken for sequencing was blood. The receptors were sampled from a woman aged 18-29 years in good health.

This clonotype turned up a few times. V usage is TRBV6-5 and J usage is TRBJ2-6; no definite D call. The germline CDR1 and CDR2 sequences are MNHEY and SVGAGI. This CDR3 contains 16 residues. V shed 6 bases and J shed 1 base, with 13 bases lying between them. CDR3 loop: CASSPFLGSGANVLTF. In DNA form, the CDR3 reads TGTGCCAGCAGCCCCTTTTTGGGGTCTGGGGCCAACGTCCTGACTTTC.

This clonotype showed up just a few times. The V call is TRBV6-1, the J call TRBJ1-5, with TRBD1 matching over 9 bases. From germline, CDR1 is MNHNS and CDR2 SASEGT. The V and J ends lost 6 bases and 3 bases, in that order; junction bases with no gene match: 6. The length of the CDR3 is 15 residues. The CDR3 protein is CASRRTGADNQPQHF. As DNA, the CDR3 is TGTGCCAGCAGAAGGACAGGGGCCGACAATCAGCCCCAGCATTTT.

This clonotype was counted between two and nine times. The chain couples TRBV4-1 to TRBJ2-7, with D perhaps assigned TRBD1 or TRBD2 (5 bases each). Germline CDR1 MGHRA, CDR2 YSYEKL. The CDR3 runs 14 residues. V lost 3 bases and J 3 bases, leaving 12 bases between the germline ends. This CDR3 is CASSQGDVYYEQYF. The CDR3 DNA sequence: TGCGCCAGCAGCCAGGGGGACGTATACTACGAGCAGTACTTC.

The chain is built from TRBV11-2 and TRBJ2-1; 10 bases line up with TRBD2. The CDR3 totals 16 residues. Unmatched junction bases numbered 3, after V lost 2 bases and J lost 2 bases. Germline V gene data show CDR1 as SGHAT and CDR2 as FQNNGV. CDR3 nucleotide sequence: TGTGCCAGCAGCTTATTGGGACTAGCGACCTACAATGAGCAGTTCTTC. This codes for CASSLLGLATYNEQFF. The variable domain in full, completed from reference TRBV11-2 and TRBJ2-1, reads EAGVAQSPRYKIIEKRQSVAFWCNPISGHATLYWYQQILGQGPKLLIQFQNNGVVDDSQLPKDRFSAERLKGVDSTLKIQPAKLEDSAVYLCASSLLGLATYNEQFFGPGTRLTVL.

This clonotype has a single count. CDR3 coding DNA: TGTGCCAGCAGTCCCCGGGACAGGATCACCTACGAGCAGTACTTC. This gives the protein CASSPRDRITYEQYF. This sequence joins TRBV6-2 or TRBV6-3 and TRBJ2-7, with 8 positions matching TRBD1. The CDR3 loop spans 15 amino acids. V lost 5 bases and J lost 2; bases outside the gene matches: 8. CDR1 MNHEY and CDR2 SVGEGT come from the germline V gene.

V gene TRBV29-1 combines with J gene TRBJ2-2, with 7 bases fitting TRBD2. This CDR3 region has 16 residues. Germline V gene sequence: CDR1 SQVTM, CDR2 ANQGSEA. V trimming: 7 bases; J trimming: 0 bases; junction bases outside the gene matches: 11. The CDR3 reads CSARTSEVANTGELFF. CDR3 bases: TGCAGCGCCCGGACTAGTGAGGTCGCGAACACCGGGGAGCTGTTTTTT.

V is TRBV7-3 and J is TRBJ2-3; D call uncertain. The CDR3 is 14 amino acids. Germline V gene lookup returns CDR1 SGHTA and CDR2 FQGTGA. With 2 bases removed from V and 6 bases from J, the gap between germline ends came to 12 bases. CDR3 sequence reads: CASSLLSTRDTQYF. The DNA for the CDR3 is TGTGCCAGCAGCTTATTGTCGACTCGGGATACGCAGTATTTT.

This chain uses TRBV7-3 with TRBJ2-1; TRBD1 matches at 10 bases. The germline gives CDR1 SGHTA, CDR2 FQGTGA. The CDR3 is 15 residues long. V lost 4 bases, J lost 2 bases, and 2 bases stayed unmatched. CDR3 protein: CASSYDRGPYNEQFF. CDR3 DNA sequence: TGTGCCAGCAGCTACGACAGGGGGCCCTACAATGAGCAGTTCTTC.

This clonotype was seen only a few times. The chain links TRBV28 to TRBJ1-2; 7 bases are shared with TRBD1. J lost 4 bases, V lost 5 bases, and 7 bases had no gene match. Germline CDR1 is MDHEN and CDR2 is SYDVKM. CDR3 length: 14 residues. As DNA, the CDR3 is TGTGCCAGCAGTCCCTATTCAGGGGGCTATGGCTACACCTTC. Translated: CASSPYSGGYGYTF.

This clonotype was detected only a few times. The chain links TRBV4-1 to TRBJ2-1; 9 nucleotides align to TRBD2. V was clipped by 1 base and J by 9 bases; unmatched bases: 10. Per germline, CDR1 MGHRA and CDR2 YSYEKL. This CDR3 contains 16 residues. The CDR3 loop reads CASSQGSGRTKREQFF. CDR3 in DNA: TGCGCCAGCAGCCAAGGGAGCGGGAGGACCAAGCGTGAGCAGTTCTTC.

There are a few counts of this clonotype. The rearrangement joins TRBV7-9 to TRBJ2-1, with a tentative D call TRBD1 (6 bases). V was clipped by 5 bases and J by 0 bases, with 14 bases between them. This CDR3 has 16 residues. Germline V gives CDR1 SEHNR, CDR2 FQNEAQ (reference sequence). The CDR3 here is CASSPPGASSYNEQFF. As DNA, the CDR3 is TGTGCCAGCAGCCCCCCAGGGGCCAGCTCCTACAATGAGCAGTTCTTC.

The rearrangement uses TRBV7-9 and TRBJ2-7, with TRBD1 matching over 9 bases. This CDR3 is 16 amino acids long. The V segment lost 1 base and the J segment 3 bases; nucleotides outside the gene matches: 7. The V gene's germline CDR1 is SEHNR and CDR2 FQNEAQ (reference sequence). CDR3 in amino acids: CASSLGRTGDLYEQYF. In DNA, the CDR3 is TGTGCCAGCAGCTTAGGACGGACAGGGGATCTCTACGAGCAGTACTTC.

This rearrangement joins TRBV29-1 to TRBJ2-5; 8 nucleotides agree with TRBD2. This CDR3 comprises 15 residues. Unmatched junction bases numbered 9, after V lost 1 base and J lost 5 bases. The V gene's germline CDR1 is SQVTM and CDR2 ANQGSEA. The CDR3 protein is CSVEVGREVWETQYF. The CDR3 nucleotides read TGCAGCGTTGAAGTTGGGCGGGAGGTCTGGGAGACCCAGTACTTC.

This clonotype came up a few times. The chain combines TRBV5-1 with TRBJ1-6, with D possibly TRBD1 on 6 matching bases. This CDR3 is 13 amino acids long. Trimming took 2 bases from V and 12 from J, leaving 12 bases between them. The germline gives CDR1 SGHRS, CDR2 YFSETQ. Here the CDR3 reads CASSLQQGGPLHF. The CDR3 DNA follows: TGCGCCAGCAGCTTACAACAGGGAGGACCCCTCCACTTT.

The chain carries TRBV13 and TRBJ2-7; 9 bases agree with TRBD2. Germline V gene sequence: CDR1 PRHDT, CDR2 FYEKMQ (reference sequence). The CDR3 has 14 amino acids. The J segment lost 4 bases and the V segment lost 4 bases, leaving 5 bases of the junction unmatched. DNA for the CDR3: TGTGCCAGCAGCTCCCGGACTAGCGAGTACGAGCAGTACTTC. Its translation: CASSSRTSEYEQYF.

The chain employs TRBV20-1 and TRBJ2-1; maybe TRBD2 (6 bases). The end of the DNA is better explained by TRBJ2-7, so the J call may be wrong. The CDR3 length is 14 residues. Looked up from germline, CDR1 is DFQATT and CDR2 is SNEGSKA (reference sequence). The CDR3 nucleotides are TGCAGTGCTAGAGATCTAGCGAACTACAATGAGCAGTACTTC. Translating gives CSARDLANYNEQYF.

On this clonotype: The junction shows a germline mismatch at one end, possibly a read error. V usage is TRBV7-9 and J usage is TRBJ2-4; 7 bases are a match to TRBD1. The V gene's germline CDR1 is SEHNR and CDR2 FQNEAQ (reference sequence). There are 16 residues in the CDR3. CDR3 sequence reads: CACSSSPGQRENIQYF. In nucleotides, the CDR3 is TGTGCCTGCAGCTCCTCACCGGGACAGAGGGAGAACATTCAGTACTTC.

This clonotype was observed at least ten times. The chain has TRBV7-2 and TRBJ2-3; D is unresolved. Germline assignment: CDR1 SGHTA and CDR2 FQGNSA. V dropped 1 base and J dropped 6 bases, with 8 bases sitting between them. The CDR3 is made up of 13 amino acids. CDR3 DNA sequence: TGTGCCAGCAGCTTAGGTCCAGCGGATACGCAGTATTTT. Translated: CASSLGPADTQYF.

The table lists this clonotype with a few counts. This chain uses TRBV5-1 with TRBJ2-7, with D hard to call. The CDR3 is 14 amino acids. Between the trimmed V and J ends, which lost 0 bases and 4 bases, there was a span of 11 bases. Germline values: CDR1 SGHRS, CDR2 YFSETQ. The CDR3 region is CASSLGWQSYEQYF. The CDR3 region has the DNA TGCGCCAGCAGCTTGGGGTGGCAGTCTTACGAGCAGTACTTC. The full variable domain, its missing parts supplied by reference TRBV5-1 and TRBJ2-7, is KAGVTQTPRYLIKTRGQQVTLSCSPISGHRSVSWYQQTPGQGLQFLFEYFSETQRNKGNFPGRFSGRQFSNSRSEMNVSTLELGDSALYLCASSLGWQSYEQYFGPGTRLTVT.

This clonotype was detected a few times. The V call is TRBV6-5, the J call TRBJ2-3, with D uncertain. The CDR3 is 15 residues long. Germline values: CDR1 MNHEY, CDR2 SVGAGI. The V end was cut by 2 bases, the J end by 0 bases, with 9 bases between. The CDR3 loop is CASSYASPSTDTQYF. The DNA of the CDR3 is TGTGCCAGCAGTTACGCGTCACCTAGCACAGATACGCAGTATTTT.